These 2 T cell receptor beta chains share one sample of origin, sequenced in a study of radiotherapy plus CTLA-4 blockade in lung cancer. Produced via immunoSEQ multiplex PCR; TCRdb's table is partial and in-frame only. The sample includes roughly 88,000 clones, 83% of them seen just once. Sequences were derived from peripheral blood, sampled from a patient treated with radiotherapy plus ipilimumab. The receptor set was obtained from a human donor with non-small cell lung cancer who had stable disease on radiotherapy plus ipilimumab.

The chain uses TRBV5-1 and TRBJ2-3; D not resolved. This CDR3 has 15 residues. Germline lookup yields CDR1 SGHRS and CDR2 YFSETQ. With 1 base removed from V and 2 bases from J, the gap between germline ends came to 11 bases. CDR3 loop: CASSLMGRYTDTQYF. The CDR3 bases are TGCGCCAGCAGCTTGATGGGCAGATACACAGATACGCAGTATTTT.

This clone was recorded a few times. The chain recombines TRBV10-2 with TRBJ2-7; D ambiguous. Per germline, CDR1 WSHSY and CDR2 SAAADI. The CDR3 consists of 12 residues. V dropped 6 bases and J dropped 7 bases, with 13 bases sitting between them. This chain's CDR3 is CASRELPLEQYF. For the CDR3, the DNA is TGCGCCAGCAGGGAATTACCCTTAGAGCAGTACTTC.